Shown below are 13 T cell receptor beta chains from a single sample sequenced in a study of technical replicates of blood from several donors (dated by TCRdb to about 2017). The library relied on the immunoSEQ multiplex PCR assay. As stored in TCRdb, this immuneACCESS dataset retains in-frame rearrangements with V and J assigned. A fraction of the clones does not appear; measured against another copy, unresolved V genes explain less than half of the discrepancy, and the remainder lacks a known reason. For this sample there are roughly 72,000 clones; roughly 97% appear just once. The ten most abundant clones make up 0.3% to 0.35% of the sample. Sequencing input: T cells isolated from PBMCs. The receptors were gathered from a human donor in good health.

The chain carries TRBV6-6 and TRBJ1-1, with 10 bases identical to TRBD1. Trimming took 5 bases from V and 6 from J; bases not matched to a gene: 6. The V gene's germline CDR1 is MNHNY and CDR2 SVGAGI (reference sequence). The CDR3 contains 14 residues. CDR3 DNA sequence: TGTGCCAGCAGTGAGGACAGGGGGTTTTCTGAAGCTTTCTTT. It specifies CASSEDRGFSEAFF.

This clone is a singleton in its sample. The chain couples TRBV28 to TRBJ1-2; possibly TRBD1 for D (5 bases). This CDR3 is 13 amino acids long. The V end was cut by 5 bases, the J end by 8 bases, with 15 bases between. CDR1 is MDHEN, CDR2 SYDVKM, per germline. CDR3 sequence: CASSPTALGGYTF. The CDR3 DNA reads TGTGCCAGCAGTCCGACAGCCCTCGGGGGCTACACCTTC.

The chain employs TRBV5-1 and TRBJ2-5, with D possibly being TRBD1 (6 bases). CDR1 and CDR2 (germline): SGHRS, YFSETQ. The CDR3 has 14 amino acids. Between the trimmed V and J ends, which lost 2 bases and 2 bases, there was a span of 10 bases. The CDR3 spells CASSFGQNQETQYF. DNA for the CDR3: TGCGCCAGCAGCTTCGGACAGAATCAAGAGACCCAGTACTTC.

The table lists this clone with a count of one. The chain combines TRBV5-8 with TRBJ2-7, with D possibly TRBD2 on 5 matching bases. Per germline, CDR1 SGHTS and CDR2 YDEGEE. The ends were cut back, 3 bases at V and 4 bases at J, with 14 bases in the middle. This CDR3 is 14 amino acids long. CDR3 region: CASSSTAGYYEQYF. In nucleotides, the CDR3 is TGTGCCAGCAGCTCCACGGCGGGCTATTACGAGCAGTACTTC.

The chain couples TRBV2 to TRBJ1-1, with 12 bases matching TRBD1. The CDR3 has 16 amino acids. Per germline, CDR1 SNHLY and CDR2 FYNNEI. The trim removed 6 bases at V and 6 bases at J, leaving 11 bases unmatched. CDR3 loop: CASSIPGQGAQAEAFF. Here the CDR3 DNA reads TGTGCCAGCAGCATACCGGGACAGGGGGCCCAAGCTGAAGCTTTCTTT.

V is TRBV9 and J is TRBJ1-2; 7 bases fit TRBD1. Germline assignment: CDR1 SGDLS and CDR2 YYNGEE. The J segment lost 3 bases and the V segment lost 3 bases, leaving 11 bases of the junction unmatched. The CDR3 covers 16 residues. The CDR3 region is CASSDQQGQRYYGYTF. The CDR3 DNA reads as TGTGCCAGCAGCGATCAACAGGGACAGAGATACTATGGCTACACCTTC.

In nucleotides, the CDR3 is TGTGCCAGCAGTGAAAGGGAGGACAGGGGGTTCTATGGCTACACCTTC. The encoded protein is CASSEREDRGFYGYTF. The V and J genes are TRBV2 and TRBJ1-2; 10 bases agree with TRBD1. The CDR3 sequence is 16 residues long. Germline V lookup: CDR1 SNHLY, CDR2 FYNNEI. V lost 2 bases, J lost 4 bases, and 7 bases stayed unmatched.

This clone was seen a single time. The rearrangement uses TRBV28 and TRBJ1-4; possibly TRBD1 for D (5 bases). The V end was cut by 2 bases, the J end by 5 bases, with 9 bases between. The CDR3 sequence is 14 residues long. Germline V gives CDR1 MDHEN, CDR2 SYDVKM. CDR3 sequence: CASSLLSGNEKLFF. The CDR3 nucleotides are TGTGCCAGCAGTTTACTCTCAGGGAATGAAAAACTGTTTTTT.

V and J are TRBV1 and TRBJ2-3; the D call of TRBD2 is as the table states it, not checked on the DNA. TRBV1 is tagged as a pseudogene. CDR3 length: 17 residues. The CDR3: CTSSQPSSATSTDTQYF. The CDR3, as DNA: TGCACCAGCAGCCAACCGTCCTCAGCGACTAGCACAGATACGCAGTATTTT.

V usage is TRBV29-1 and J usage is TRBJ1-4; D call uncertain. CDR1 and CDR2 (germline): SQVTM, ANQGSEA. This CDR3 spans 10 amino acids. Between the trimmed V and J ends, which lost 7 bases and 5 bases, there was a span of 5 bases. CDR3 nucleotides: TGCAGCGCCCAGAATGAAAAACTGTTTTTT. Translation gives CSAQNEKLFF. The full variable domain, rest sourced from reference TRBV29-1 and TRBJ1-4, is SAVISQKPSRDICQRGTSLTIQCQVDSQVTMMFWYRQQPGQSLTLIATANQGSEATYESGFVIDKFPISRPNLTFSTLTVSNMSPEDSSIYLCSAQNEKLFFGSGTQLSVL.

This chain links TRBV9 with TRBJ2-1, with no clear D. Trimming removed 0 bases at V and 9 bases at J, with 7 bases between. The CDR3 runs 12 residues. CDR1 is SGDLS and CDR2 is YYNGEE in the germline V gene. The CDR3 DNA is TGTGCCAGCAGCGTAGGCGTAAGTGAGCAGTTCTTC. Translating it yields CASSVGVSEQFF.

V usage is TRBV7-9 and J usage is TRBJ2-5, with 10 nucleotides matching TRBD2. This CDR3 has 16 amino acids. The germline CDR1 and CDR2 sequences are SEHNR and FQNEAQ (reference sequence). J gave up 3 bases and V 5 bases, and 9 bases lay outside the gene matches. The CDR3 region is CASSPTSGVRKETQYF. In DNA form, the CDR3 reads TGTGCCAGCAGCCCCACTAGCGGGGTTAGGAAAGAGACCCAGTACTTC.

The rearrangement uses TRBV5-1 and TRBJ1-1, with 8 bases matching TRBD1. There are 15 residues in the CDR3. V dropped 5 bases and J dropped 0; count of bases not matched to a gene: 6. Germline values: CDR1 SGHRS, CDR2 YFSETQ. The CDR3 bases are TGCGCCAGCAGAGTAACGGGACAGGTGAACACTGAAGCTTTCTTT. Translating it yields CASRVTGQVNTEAFF.